A single sample gave rise to the 15 T cell receptor beta chains below, sequenced in a study of cytomegalovirus exposure and HLA in healthy donors. The table came from immunoSEQ multiplex PCR; TCRdb's copy has only in-frame clones and leaves some out. The top ten hold roughly 2.8% of the sample, which has roughly 170,000 clones, approximately 83% seen once. Sequencing was performed on PBMCs. The receptors were gathered from a young woman in good health and CMV-seropositive.

The chain joins TRBV27 to TRBJ2-3; D is perhaps TRBD2 (6 bases). The CDR3 extends over 13 amino acids. Germline CDR1 is MNHEY and CDR2 is SMNVEV (reference sequence). V lost 6 bases and J 6 bases, leaving 13 bases between the germline ends. DNA of the CDR3: TGTGCCAGCAGCCGCGGGGTACTTGATACGCAGTATTTT. It yields the protein CASSRGVLDTQYF.

J is TRBJ2-4 and V is TRBV4-3; 8 bases match TRBD2. This CDR3 region has 17 residues. Trimming at V came to 0 bases and at J to 0 bases, leaving 4 bases not matched to a gene. Germline CDR1 LGHNA, CDR2 YSLEER. CDR3 sequence: CASSQDREGVAKNIQYF. The CDR3 coding sequence is TGCGCCAGCAGCCAAGATCGGGAGGGGGTAGCCAAAAACATTCAGTACTTC.

The chain joins TRBV7-3 to TRBJ2-5, with 8 bases aligning to TRBD1. The V gene end was trimmed by 1 base and the J gene end by 1 base; junction bases not matched to a gene: 2. This CDR3 is built from 15 residues. Germline CDR1 and CDR2: SGHTA and FQGTGA. The CDR3 sequence is CASSLSGTGQETQYF. For the CDR3, the DNA is TGTGCCAGCAGCTTAAGTGGGACAGGCCAAGAGACCCAGTACTTC. Variable domain in full (rest from reference TRBV7-3 and TRBJ2-5): GAGVSQTPSNKVTEKGKYVELRCDPISGHTALYWYRQSLGQGPEFLIYFQGTGAADDSGLPNDRFFAVRPEGSVSTLKIQRTERGDSAVYLCASSLSGTGQETQYFGPGTRLLVL.

This clone has a single count. CDR3 nucleotide sequence: TGTGCCAGCAGCTTAGCAGGGGCCAGGGTCTGGAACACTGAAGCTTTCTTT. Protein sequence: CASSLAGARVWNTEAFF. The rearrangement uses TRBV7-9 and TRBJ1-1, with D tentatively TRBD1 (5 bases). The CDR3 is 17 amino acids. CDR1 and CDR2 from the germline V gene are SEHNR and FQNEAQ (reference sequence). Trimming shortened V by 0 bases and J by 1 base, and 15 bases separated the two germline ends. The complete variable domain, with remaining parts taken from reference TRBV7-9 and TRBJ1-1, reads DTGVSQNPRHKITKRGQNVTFRCDPISEHNRLYWYRQTLGQGPEFLTYFQNEAQLEKSRLLSDRFSAERPKGSFSTLEIQRTEQGDSAMYLCASSLAGARVWNTEAFFGQGTRLTVV.

This chain uses TRBV18 with TRBJ1-5; 7 nucleotides match TRBD1. Looked up from germline, CDR1 is KGHSH and CDR2 is LQKENI. The CDR3 extends over 15 amino acids. V dropped 3 bases and J dropped 4; count of bases not matched to a gene: 6. This chain's CDR3 is CASSPPQGPNQPQHF. CDR3 sequence (DNA): TGTGCCAGCTCACCCCCACAGGGGCCTAATCAGCCCCAGCATTTT.

The chain joins TRBV28 to TRBJ2-7; 7 bases agree with TRBD1. The J segment lost 2 bases and the V segment lost 6 bases, leaving 10 bases of the junction unmatched. CDR1 and CDR2 from the germline V gene are MDHEN and SYDVKM. CDR3 length equals 15 residues. The CDR3 region has the DNA TGTGCCAGCAGCGGGGTTAGGGGGCCCGCCTACGAGCAGTACTTC. It translates to CASSGVRGPAYEQYF. The full variable domain, its missing parts supplied by reference TRBV28 and TRBJ2-7, is DVKVTQSSRYLVKRTGEKVFLECVQDMDHENMFWYRQDPGLGLRLIYFSYDVKMKEKGDIPEGYSVSREKKERFSLILESASTNQTSMYLCASSGVRGPAYEQYFGPGTRLTVT.

This chain uses TRBV5-4 with TRBJ1-3; 7 bases agree with TRBD1. The J segment lost 0 bases and the V segment lost 4 bases, leaving 4 bases of the junction unmatched. CDR1 and CDR2 from the germline V gene are SGHNT and YYREEE (reference sequence). There are 15 residues in the CDR3. In nucleotides, the CDR3 is TGTGCCAGCAGCAGGGGACAGTACTCTGGAAACACCATATATTTT. This translates into CASSRGQYSGNTIYF.

The chain links TRBV20-1 to TRBJ1-1; D may be TRBD1 (5 bases). The V gene lost 4 bases and the J gene lost 9 bases, with 12 bases spanning the gap. This CDR3 region has 11 residues. Germline V gives CDR1 DFQATT, CDR2 SNEGSKA (reference sequence). DNA of the CDR3: TGCAGTGCTAATGGAGGGGCTAAAGCTTTCTTT. Translation gives CSANGGAKAFF.

The chain uses TRBV5-1 and TRBJ1-2; 8 nucleotides match TRBD1. The CDR3 is 14 amino acids. V shed 4 bases and J 6 bases; nucleotides not matched to a gene: 8. Germline CDR1 reads SGHRS; CDR2 reads YFSETQ. The CDR3 DNA sequence: TGCGCCAGCAGCCCGACGACAGGGGAAAATGGCTACACCTTC. Protein sequence: CASSPTTGENGYTF. Full variable domain (missing parts from reference TRBV5-1 and TRBJ1-2): KAGVTQTPRYLIKTRGQQVTLSCSPISGHRSVSWYQQTPGQGLQFLFEYFSETQRNKGNFPGRFSGRQFSNSRSEMNVSTLELGDSALYLCASSPTTGENGYTFGSGTRLTVV.

The chain carries TRBV15 and TRBJ2-7; 11 positions match TRBD2. The length of the CDR3 is 15 residues. In germline, CDR1 is LNHNV, CDR2 YYDKDF (reference sequence). The trim removed 1 base at V and 6 bases at J, leaving 5 bases unmatched. CDR3 nucleotide sequence: TGTGCCACCAGCAGAGTTAGCGGGGGGGTTGGCGAGCAGTACTTC. As protein: CATSRVSGGVGEQYF.

The rearrangement uses TRBV11-2 and TRBJ2-3, with TRBD1 matching 7 bases. The CDR3 is made up of 15 amino acids. J was trimmed by 2 bases and V by 5 bases; bases with no gene match: 7. Germline CDR1 is SGHAT and CDR2 is FQNNGV. In nucleotides, the CDR3 is TGTGCCAGCAGCCCTGAGACAGGGCCCACAGATACGCAGTATTTT. Encoded protein: CASSPETGPTDTQYF.

The chain employs TRBV27 and TRBJ2-3; D is ambiguous. Trimming stripped 4 bases from V and 1 base from J, with 15 bases between. The CDR3 has 16 amino acids. CDR1 is MNHEY, CDR2 SMNVEV, per germline (reference sequence). The CDR3 DNA is TGTGCCAGCAGTTCCTTAGCCTTATTAGGCACAGATACGCAGTATTTT. Amino acids: CASSSLALLGTDTQYF.

The chain links TRBV29-1 to TRBJ2-7, with 8 bases fitting TRBD1. The CDR3 consists of 14 residues. Germline V CDR1 and CDR2: SQVTM, ANQGSEA. The V gene end was trimmed by 6 bases and the J gene end by 3 bases; junction bases not matched to a gene: 10. CDR3 amino acids: CSVVWTGRIYEQYF. The CDR3 DNA sequence: TGCAGCGTGGTCTGGACAGGGAGGATCTACGAGCAGTACTTC.

The chain carries TRBV15 and TRBJ1-2; 7 bases are shared with TRBD1. In germline, CDR1 is LNHNV, CDR2 YYDKDF (reference sequence). Trimming removed 3 bases from V and 5 bases from J; junction bases left unmatched: 15. This CDR3 comprises 17 residues. In nucleotides, the CDR3 is TGTGCCACCAGCAGTAGGAACCTAAACAGGGGAGGTTATGGCTACACCTTC. Protein: CATSSRNLNRGGYGYTF.

The chain uses TRBV6-6 and TRBJ2-5, with TRBD2 matching 12 bases. The CDR3 has 15 amino acids. J gave up 5 bases and V 7 bases, and 8 bases lay outside the gene matches. CDR1 and CDR2 (germline): MNHNY, SVGAGI (reference sequence). CDR3 protein: CASTILAGGYETQYF. The CDR3 coding sequence is TGTGCCAGCACCATACTAGCGGGGGGCTATGAGACCCAGTACTTC.